The clone carrying this T cell receptor beta chain came up many times. Antigen: not known. This sample stems from a study of neurological immune-mediated disorders. Study information: Within the group of some 35 multiple sclerosis patients, 31 were relapsing-remitting, while 3 were secondary progressive. Study-wide results and caveats: When repertoires were grouped phylogenetically, those of 18 of 34 multiple sclerosis patients fell into one related-CDR3 cluster, a possible signature.

The cDNA was generated through 5'RACE incorporating 10-nucleotide random UMIs. MiXCR, applied by TCRdb to the 5' RACE reads, yields one record per CDR3 protein. The sample has about 60,000 distinct CDR3 sequences, 3% to 4.5% seen once. The trim removed 2 bases at V and 5 bases at J, leaving 6 bases unmatched. This CDR3 comprises 14 residues. Germline values: CDR1 SGHRS, CDR2 YFSETQ. The chain joins TRBV5-1 to TRBJ2-5, with 7 bases lining up with TRBD2. Sequenced input: PBMCs. This sequence originates from a man younger than 45 with multiple sclerosis. CDR3 DNA sequence: TGCGCCAGCAGCTTCTCGGGAGGCCGGGAGACCCAGTACTTC. Translation gives CASSFSGGRETQYF.